The next 20 T cell receptor beta chains were all read from a single sample in a study of T-cell reconstitution after alpha-beta-depleted transplantation in children. TCRbeta library preparation incorporated unique molecular identifiers. One entry per CDR3 protein results from TCRdb running MiXCR on the PCR reads. This table holds roughly 490,000 distinct CDR3 sequences, roughly 11% found once. The input for sequencing was PBMCs, mostly from graft donor cells, taken 180 days after TCRalphabeta/CD19-depleted stem cell transplant. The receptor set was obtained from a female patient between 2 and 15 years old who had a stem cell transplant for aplastic anemia, so the T cells may come from the graft donor.

The chain combines TRBV12-3 or TRBV12-4 with TRBJ2-5; D is perhaps TRBD1 (5 bases). The V end lost 5 bases, the J end lost 7 bases, and 14 bases lay between the germline ends. The CDR3 has 13 amino acids. CDR3 sequence: CASSPQVSGTQYF. The CDR3 DNA reads as TGTGCCAGCAGTCCACAGGTCTCCGGGACCCAGTACTTC.

This sequence joins TRBV12-3 or TRBV12-4 and TRBJ1-1, with D unresolved. Between the trimmed V and J ends, which lost 3 bases and 3 bases, there was a span of 20 bases. The CDR3 spans 17 residues. The CDR3 here is CASSLPIIRDLHTEAFF. The CDR3 DNA reads TGTGCCAGCAGTTTGCCGATCATCAGAGATCTGCACACTGAAGCTTTCTTT.

Note on this clonotype: A read error may produce the germline difference seen at one junction end. The V gene is TRBV3-1, the J gene TRBJ2-6, with D possibly TRBD1 on 5 matching bases. The CDR3 is 15 residues long. In germline, CDR1 is LGHDT, CDR2 YNNKEL (reference sequence). In DNA, the CDR3 is TGTGCCAGCAGCCAAACAGGCTCTGGGGCCAACGGCCTGACTTTC. Encoded protein: CASSQTGSGANGLTF.

This clonotype was seen a handful of times. The chain carries TRBV12-3 or TRBV12-4 and TRBJ2-3; 8 bases are a match to TRBD1. The CDR3 totals 16 residues. Trimming removed 7 bases from V and 3 bases from J; junction bases left unmatched: 12. The CDR3 protein is CASTNRQGIGTDTQYF. The CDR3 nucleotides are TGTGCCAGCACCAACCGACAGGGGATAGGGACAGATACGCAGTATTTT.

The J gene is TRBJ2-5, the V gene TRBV6-4, with TRBD1 matching over 8 bases. The trim removed 7 bases at V and 3 bases at J, leaving 1 base unmatched. CDR1 is MRHNA, CDR2 SNTAGT, per germline. CDR3 length: 12 amino acids. As DNA, the CDR3 is TGTGCCAGCACAGGGGGCGAAGAGACCCAGTACTTC. It encodes CASTGGEETQYF.

The chain uses TRBV6-2 or TRBV6-3 and TRBJ2-3; possible D gene TRBD1, 6 bases. Deletions cut 7 bases from V and 0 bases from J, with 20 bases between. The germline CDR1 and CDR2 sequences are MNHEY and SVGEGT. CDR3 size: 17 residues. This chain's CDR3 is CASTQPGAHSSTDTQYF. The CDR3 coding sequence is TGTGCCAGCACCCAACCAGGGGCCCACTCTAGCACAGATACGCAGTATTTT.

The chain uses TRBV25-1 and TRBJ2-2; D remains ambiguous. The V and J ends lost 2 bases and 7 bases respectively, with 14 bases between them. This CDR3 spans 15 amino acids. Germline V lookup: CDR1 MGHDK, CDR2 SYGVNS. This chain's CDR3 is CASSELSLVGGELFF. The CDR3 DNA reads as TGTGCCAGCAGTGAACTCTCCCTAGTGGGCGGGGAGCTGTTTTTT.

On this clonotype: A much larger clone lies one base from this, so it may be a read error. The rearrangement uses TRBV29-1 and TRBJ1-2, with 11 bases fitting TRBD1. The V segment lost 7 bases and the J segment 6 bases; nucleotides outside the gene matches: 13. CDR1 SQVTM and CDR2 ANQGSEA come from the germline V gene. This CDR3 contains 15 residues. The CDR3 coding sequence is TGCAGCGCCGGAAGTTGGACAGGGGGCGCGAATGGCTACACCTTC. This gives the protein CSAGSWTGGANGYTF.

This clonotype was detected a few times. The genes are TRBV11-2 and TRBJ2-7, with 7 nucleotides matching TRBD1. Germline CDR1 reads SGHAT; CDR2 reads FQNNGV. The CDR3 is 14 amino acids. J lost 3 bases, V lost 5 bases, and 7 bases had no gene match. This CDR3 is CASSHSRDSYEQYF. CDR3 nucleotides: TGTGCCAGCAGCCACAGCCGGGACAGCTACGAGCAGTACTTC.

This clonotype came up many times. In DNA, the CDR3 is TGTGCCACCAGCAGACCAGAGGCGACGGATAGCTCCTACAATGAGCAGTTCTTC. It is translated as CATSRPEATDSSYNEQFF. The chain has TRBV15 and TRBJ2-1; no firm D call. Germline V gene lookup returns CDR1 LNHNV and CDR2 YYDKDF (reference sequence). The CDR3 runs 18 residues. V lost 2 bases to trimming and J lost 0 bases, with 17 bases between them. Based on the CDR3 plus reference TRBV15 and TRBJ2-1, the full variable domain is DAMVIQNPRYQVTQFGKPVTLSCSQTLNHNVMYWYQQKSSQAPKLLFHYYDKDFNNEADTPDNFQSRRPNTSFCFLDIRSPGLGDTAMYLCATSRPEATDSSYNEQFFGPGTRLTVL.

The chain is built from TRBV20-1 and TRBJ2-1; 9 bases align to TRBD2. V lost 1 base, J lost 3 bases, and 7 bases stayed unmatched. Germline V gene data show CDR1 as DFQATT and CDR2 as SNEGSKA (reference sequence). This CDR3 region has 16 residues. The CDR3: CSARGPGAGGYNEQFF. The CDR3 bases are TGCAGTGCTAGAGGTCCCGGAGCGGGAGGCTACAATGAGCAGTTCTTC.

This clonotype was detected only once. The CDR3 region is CASSLRGRGPYEQYF. As DNA, the CDR3 is TGCGCCAGCAGCCTCCGGGGCCGGGGGCCCTACGAGCAGTACTTC. The chain recombines TRBV5-1 with TRBJ2-7; perhaps D is TRBD1 or TRBD2 (6 bases each). Germline CDR1 and CDR2: SGHRS and YFSETQ. The V end was cut by 4 bases, the J end by 2 bases, with 16 bases between. The CDR3 is 15 residues long.

The chain is built from TRBV9 and TRBJ2-2; 8 bases are shared with TRBD1. Germline CDR1 SGDLS, CDR2 YYNGEE. The V gene end was trimmed by 4 bases and the J gene end by 6 bases; junction bases not matched to a gene: 14. CDR3 length: 17 residues. Here the CDR3 DNA reads TGTGCCAGCAGCATAGACAGAAGGACAGGGAAAGCCGGGGAGCTGTTTTTT. Amino acid sequence: CASSIDRRTGKAGELFF. Full variable domain (outside the CDR3, taken from reference TRBV9 and TRBJ2-2): DSGVTQTPKHLITATGQRVTLRCSPRSGDLSVYWYQQSLDQGLQFLIQYYNGEERAKGNILERFSAQQFPDLHSELNLSSLELGDSALYFCASSIDRRTGKAGELFFGEGSRLTVL.

This rearrangement joins TRBV7-6 to TRBJ2-7, with 7 bases fitting TRBD1. V lost 1 base and J lost 5; bases outside the gene matches: 5. This CDR3 has 14 amino acids. From germline, CDR1 is SGHVS and CDR2 FNYEAQ. The CDR3 DNA sequence: TGTGCCAGCAGCTTAGACTTAGGGACAGACGAGCAGTACTTC. Translating it yields CASSLDLGTDEQYF.

This clonotype has ten or more counts. V is TRBV18 and J is TRBJ1-3; no reliable D call. Germline lookup yields CDR1 KGHSH and CDR2 LQKENI. The CDR3 has 15 amino acids. Trimming pared 0 bases from V and 2 bases from J, leaving 8 bases between. The CDR3 DNA is TGTGCCAGCTCACCACCCGGGAAGCCTGGAAACACCATATATTTT. Amino acids: CASSPPGKPGNTIYF.

This chain uses TRBV7-2 with TRBJ1-1, with 8 bases identical to TRBD1. In germline, CDR1 is SGHTA, CDR2 FQGNSA. V gave up 2 bases and J gave up 7 bases; unmatched junction bases: 6. The CDR3 is 14 residues long. CDR3 amino acids: CASSLSTGQGEAFF. The CDR3 DNA is TGTGCCAGCAGCTTAAGTACCGGACAGGGTGAAGCTTTCTTT.

This clonotype was counted many times. The chain joins TRBV28 to TRBJ2-2, with D unresolved. Germline V gene sequence: CDR1 MDHEN, CDR2 SYDVKM. Trimming took off 5 bases at V and 0 bases at J, with 13 bases between the two ends. This CDR3 contains 16 residues. In DNA, the CDR3 is TGTGCCAGCAGTCGGGCAGCAATAACGAACACCGGGGAGCTGTTTTTT. Amino acids: CASSRAAITNTGELFF.

This clonotype was found a few times. This CDR3 is CSAPPSGIAKNIQYF. CDR3 in DNA: TGCAGTGCTCCCCCTAGCGGTATAGCCAAAAACATTCAGTACTTC. J is TRBJ2-4 and V is TRBV20-1, with TRBD2 identical over 7 bases. The germline CDR1 and CDR2 sequences are DFQATT and SNEGSKA (reference sequence). The length of the CDR3 is 15 residues. V was clipped by 5 bases and J by 0 bases; unmatched bases: 7.

This clonotype has only a few counts. The rearrangement joins TRBV15 to TRBJ2-7; the match to TRBD2 covers 7 bases. Losses at the gene ends were 3 bases for V and 2 bases for J; bases not matched to a gene: 4. Germline CDR1 and CDR2: LNHNV and YYDKDF (reference sequence). The CDR3 contains 14 residues. CDR3 amino acids: CATSRASGTYEQYF. The DNA for the CDR3 is TGTGCCACCAGCAGGGCTAGCGGAACCTACGAGCAGTACTTC.

V and J are TRBV7-9 and TRBJ2-1; 13 bases line up with TRBD2. Germline CDR1 is SEHNR and CDR2 is FQNEAQ (reference sequence). This CDR3 spans 14 amino acids. Trimming took 6 bases from V and 8 from J; bases not matched to a gene: 4. This CDR3 is CASSWTSGSYEQFF. In DNA form, the CDR3 reads TGTGCCAGCAGTTGGACTAGCGGGAGTTATGAGCAGTTCTTC. Filled out from reference TRBV7-9 and TRBJ2-1, the complete variable domain reads DTGVSQNPRHKITKRGQNVTFRCDPISEHNRLYWYRQTLGQGPEFLTYFQNEAQLEKSRLLSDRFSAERPKGSFSTLEIQRTEQGDSAMYLCASSWTSGSYEQFFGPGTRLTVL.